A single sample gave rise to the 5 T cell receptor beta chains below, sequenced in a study of blood T cell repertoires in COVID-19. The method was immunoSEQ multiplex PCR; TCRdb's version includes in-frame clones alone and lacks a portion of them. The table has tens of thousands of clones, 65% to 90% seen once; the top ten hold approximately 17%. Sequencing was done on a sample of peripheral blood. The receptors stem from a woman older than 75 with acute or convalescent COVID-19.

The V call is TRBV29-1, the J call TRBJ1-2; a possible D gene is TRBD1 (6 bases). This CDR3 comprises 12 residues. Germline loops: CDR1 SQVTM, CDR2 ANQGSEA. The V end was cut by 8 bases, the J end by 4 bases, with 14 bases between. CDR3 loop: CSSAEGGYGYTF. In nucleotides, the CDR3 is TGCAGCTCCGCAGAAGGGGGCTATGGCTACACCTTC.

The chain carries TRBV19 and TRBJ1-2; no definite D call. Per the germline V gene, CDR1 is LNHDA and CDR2 is SQIVND (reference sequence). This CDR3 has 15 residues. The germline V and J ends were trimmed by 10 bases and 4 bases, with 22 bases remaining between them. CDR3 in DNA: TGTGCCACTCATAGAGGACTTGACAAATTCTATGGCTACACCTTC. Amino acids: CATHRGLDKFYGYTF. Complete variable domain (other parts from reference TRBV19 and TRBJ1-2): DGGITQSPKYLFRKEGQNVTLSCEQNLNHDAMYWYRQDPGQGLRLIYYSQIVNDFQKGDIAEGYSVSREKKESFPLTVTSAQKNPTAFYLCATHRGLDKFYGYTFGSGTRLTVV.

The CDR3 loop reads CASSPVTGQGAMGYGYTF. The CDR3, as DNA: TGTGCCAGCAGCCCAGTAACGGGACAGGGGGCGATGGGGTATGGCTACACCTTC. The chain links TRBV7-9 to TRBJ1-2; 12 positions match TRBD1. This CDR3 spans 18 amino acids. Looked up from germline, CDR1 is SEHNR and CDR2 is FQNEAQ (reference sequence). V lost 5 bases and J lost 5; bases outside the gene matches: 15.

The chain has TRBV11-2 and TRBJ1-3; TRBD1 matches at 11 bases. Germline V gene data show CDR1 as SGHAT and CDR2 as FQNNGV. The CDR3 has 17 amino acids. Unmatched junction bases numbered 6, after V lost 2 bases and J lost 3 bases. CDR3: CASSLSGTGGVGNTIYF. CDR3 nucleotides: TGTGCCAGCAGCTTAAGTGGGACAGGGGGTGTTGGAAACACCATATATTTT.

The table lists this clone with a count of one. The chain carries TRBV18 and TRBJ1-2, with a tentative D call TRBD1 (5 bases). Germline V gene sequence: CDR1 KGHSH, CDR2 LQKENI. Trimming left V 2 bases short and J 8 bases short, with 15 bases between. The CDR3 is 14 amino acids. CDR3 bases: TGTGCCAGCTCACCAGGGACTGAATTGAGCGGCTACACCTTC. Encoded protein: CASSPGTELSGYTF.